This T cell receptor (beta chain) was documented in a study of immune cell composition in non-small cell lung cancer. Turning to the study itself: Histologic subtype was mainly adenocarcinoma or squamous cell carcinoma.

In the case of this clone: The antigen is unknown.

V was trimmed by 0 bases and J by 3 bases, leaving 17 bases between them. Germline values: CDR1 SEHNR, CDR2 FQNEAQ (reference sequence). The length of the CDR3 is 17 residues. Findings and limits, study-wide: Lung squamous cell carcinoma tumours had significantly higher top 10 clone scores and productive clonality than lung adenocarcinoma. Squamous carcinomas (approximately 80%) more often had tumour-associated clones >0.5% than adenocarcinomas (roughly 35%).

TCRdb's table, derived via immunoSEQ multiplex PCR, lists solely in-frame clones and lacks some. The data contain about 6,600 clones, 78% of them singletons. V gene TRBV7-9 combines with J gene TRBJ1-2; maybe TRBD1 (6 bases). The receptor was isolated from a human donor with non-small cell lung cancer. The sample consisted of lung tumor tissue. CDR3 region: CASSLASRGAWDYGYTF. CDR3 DNA: TGTGCCAGCAGCTTAGCGTCTCGGGGGGCGTGGGACTATGGCTACACCTTC.